This T cell receptor beta chain was obtained from a study of neurological immune-mediated disorders. This clonotype showed up many times. The time point was: longitudinal time-point 2. The ends were cut back, 0 bases at V and 4 bases at J, with 13 bases in the middle. Germline-derived CDR1 and CDR2 are SGHRS and YFSETQ. The CDR3 is made up of 15 amino acids. 5'RACE with 10-nucleotide random UMIs generated the cDNA. TCRdb independently ran MiXCR on the 5' RACE reads; one entry per CDR3 protein. Of about 80,000 distinct CDR3 sequences in the sample, approximately 6% were seen once. The source is a woman aged 55-70 years with multiple sclerosis. The rearrangement links TRBV5-1 to TRBJ1-2; D remains unclear. Sequences were obtained from PBMCs. The CDR3 DNA reads TGCGCCAGCAGCTTGGAACCAGTGGGAGGCTATGGCTACACCTTC. Translating gives CASSLEPVGGYGYTF.